This T cell receptor (beta chain) was captured in a study of blood T cell repertoires in COVID-19 (dated by TCRdb to about 2020). Study-level background: Samples from collaborators originated in the United States, Italy and Spain and spanned both the acute and convalescent phases of COVID-19. Samples were obtained from the ongoing ImmuneRACE study (first 160 participants) and from over 1,000 subjects provided by 6 global collaborators. The dataset comprised deeply sampled blood TCRbeta repertoires from subjects exposed to, actively infected with, or recovered from COVID-19. Where HLA class I and class II types were available, the types were taken from metadata supplied by the sample provider, not from assay-based typing. Sample metadata almost always included a de-identified subject ID, COVID-19 status, age in years and sex. A freely available public database, intended as a resource for researchers studying the immune response to SARS-CoV-2, is where the repertoires were released. The prospective study material was composed of cDNA or gDNA derived from T cells, B-cell-depleted T cells, or PBMCs. Here is what the overall study found, with its caveats: Clinical and demographic metadata were provided uncurated, with the amount varying by source and participant.

Details on this clone: Its antigen target is currently unknown. No per-base quality is available; no much larger clone lies one base away.

The collaborating institutions used their own protocols to collect whole blood in K2EDTA tubes. For TCRbeta analysis, collaborators shipped samples in one of three forms: frozen whole blood, isolated PBMCs, or DNA extracted from either of those sample types. From the germline V gene (reference sequence), CDR1 is SGHNT and CDR2 is YYREEE. Germline trimming: 3 bases from V, 4 bases from J; junction bases outside gene matches: 2. Its CDR3 holds 13 amino acids, cysteine through phenylalanine. Only the CDR3 portion is preserved as DNA: 39 bases, with reading frame beginning at the first base. The immunoSEQ Assay, a bias-controlled multiplex PCR, was used to amplify TCRbeta CDR3 regions from genomic DNA. Per the original workflow: Nucleated cell counts per sample were estimated from amplification of reference gene primers within the assay. To quantify the absolute abundance of each unique TCRbeta CDR3 rearrangement, sequence reads were collapsed and filtered. For each sample, productive Simpson clonality was calculated as the square root of Simpson's diversity index across productive rearrangements. In its TCRdb copy, this immuneACCESS table keeps in-frame sequences only and misses some clones. Where compared with another copy, unresolved V genes explain less than half of these, and the others have no known cause. D and trimming come from the DNA, and the V and J calls and clone size come from that table. The sample data list 90,000 to 150,000 clones, and 65% to 80% of these were observed just once. The top ten clonotypes cover under 0.95% of the sample.

The rearranged chain carries TRBV5-4 and TRBJ1-2; TRBD1 fits 8 bases in the junction. The material sequenced was peripheral blood. This clonotype was obtained from a human donor with acute or convalescent COVID-19. The donor label of this sample is uncertain. The CDR3 reads as follows: CASSYDRGYGYTF. The nucleotide sequence is given as TGTGCCAGCAGCTATGACAGGGGCTATGGCTACACCTTC.